Sequencing of this T cell receptor (beta chain) was carried out in a study of T-cell memory formation after mild COVID-19. Study-level background: Among the donors, TCR clusters were largely specific to each donor. The study's findings and limits: Contracting clones from day 15 to 85 showed balanced CD4/CD8; later expanders favored CD4+. Cross-reactive memory appears to have joined, as suggested by some responding clones showing up in pre-infection memory.

Germline CDR1 and CDR2: SGHTA and FQGNSA. The ends were cut back, 5 bases at V and 7 bases at J, with 18 bases in the middle. This CDR3 region has 15 residues. TCRdb recomputed calls from the 5' RACE reads with MiXCR, one row per CDR3 protein. The sample lists 250,000 to 350,000 distinct CDR3 sequences; 15% to 20% were seen once. About this clonotype itself: Its antigen remains unidentified.

Sequences were obtained from PBMCs or a T cell subset sorted from them (not recorded which). The sequence came from a man younger than 35 who had mild COVID-19 (a few samples of this study predate the infection). Cell type and time point are not known. The chain recombines TRBV7-2 with TRBJ1-5; D gene unclear. This chain's CDR3 is CASSAGLYTGQPQHF. CDR3 nucleotide sequence: TGTGCCAGCAGCGCCGGACTGTATACGGGACAGCCCCAGCATTTT.